This is a list of T cell receptor beta chains from one sample in a study of regulatory T cells in long-lasting Graves disease. Each CDR3 protein gets one entry after TCRdb re-called the multiplex PCR reads with MiXCR. The sample contains 450,000 or so distinct CDR3 sequences, around 21% of which appear only once. The source material was peripheral blood mononuclear cells (PBMCs), sampled when the disease was refractory, from a patient treated with antithyroid drugs. The receptors shown here come from a female donor with Graves disease. CDR3s include the opening cysteine and the closing phenylalanine or tryptophan. A D gene is named only where the DNA matches it firmly. The size entry is marked missing in some rows and otherwise reads once, few, many or a size class.

j_gene,abundance,v_gene,d_gene,CDR3aa,CDR3nt
TRBJ1-5,-,TRBV20-1,TRBD1,CSARPQGALVNYNQPQHF,TGCAGTGCTAGACCCCAGGGGGCCCTTGTAAATTACAATCAGCCCCAGCATTTT
TRBJ2-5,-,TRBV5-5,-,CASSLVVQAVQTQYF,TGTGCCAGCAGCTTAGTAGTTCAGGCAGTTCAGACCCAGTACTTC
TRBJ2-7,few,TRBV7-2,-,CASSLFRGLTYEQYF,TGTGCCAGCAGCTTGTTCAGGGGACTCACCTACGAGCAGTACTTC
TRBJ1-5,-,TRBV6-5,-,CASSYSGSDNQPQHF,TGTGCCAGCAGTTACTCGGGGTCGGACAATCAGCCCCAGCATTTT
TRBJ2-5,many,TRBV28,-,CASSLSPRRETQYF,TGTGCCAGCAGTTTATCCCCTCGTCGGGAGACCCAGTACTTC
TRBJ2-5,-,TRBV18,-,CASSPLTSAYQETQYF,TGTGCCAGCTCACCCCTCACATCCGCGTACCAAGAGACCCAGTACTTC
TRBJ1-1,many,TRBV28,-,CASSFLTGTITEAFF,TGTGCCAGCAGTTTTCTAACCGGGACGATCACTGAAGCTTTCTTT
TRBJ2-5,few,TRBV7-3,-,CASSLTAGQLQETQYF,TGTGCCAGCAGCTTAACCGCGGGACAGCTCCAAGAGACCCAGTACTTC
TRBJ2-7,many,TRBV7-8,TRBD2,CASKEATSGRYEQYF,TGTGCCAGCAAGGAGGCTACTAGCGGGAGGTATGAGCAGTACTTC
TRBJ2-2,-,TRBV5-5,TRBD2,CASSLAGLAGGNTGELFF,TGTGCCAGCAGCTTGGCAGGACTAGCGGGAGGGAACACCGGGGAGCTGTTTTTT
TRBJ2-5,-,TRBV7-2,TRBD2,CASSLAPGLAGGPGQETQYF,TGTGCCAGCAGCTTAGCGCCCGGACTAGCGGGAGGGCCGGGGCAAGAGACCCAGTACTTC
TRBJ1-2,-,TRBV7-2,-,CASSQGQRGYGYTF,TGTGCCAGCAGCCAAGGACAGAGGGGGTATGGCTACACCTTC
TRBJ2-1,-,TRBV6-1,-,CASSVNPNEQFF,TGTGCCAGCAGTGTCAACCCCAATGAGCAGTTCTTC
TRBJ2-7,many,TRBV11-1,TRBD2,CASSRTLAGGSYEQYF,TGTGCCAGCAGCCGCACGCTAGCGGGAGGCTCCTACGAGCAGTACTTC
TRBJ1-2,-,TRBV20-1,-,CSAVARGGYTF,TGCAGTGCTGTAGCCAGGGGTGGCTACACCTTC
TRBJ2-7,-,TRBV7-9,-,CASSLAGSPGEQYF,TGTGCCAGCAGCTTAGCAGGGTCCCCTGGCGAGCAGTACTTC
TRBJ2-2,-,TRBV18,-,CASSPGVAWTGELFF,TGTGCCAGCTCACCAGGGGTAGCTTGGACCGGGGAGCTGTTTTTT
TRBJ2-7,few,TRBV27,-,CASGGAGLNEQYF,TGTGCCAGCGGAGGGGCGGGATTGAACGAGCAGTACTTC
TRBJ2-7,-,TRBV6-1,-,CASARGLPAYEQYF,TGTGCCAGCGCACGGGGGCTGCCAGCCTACGAGCAGTACTTC
TRBJ2-7,many,TRBV5-1,-,CASSLWQGSYEQYF,TGCGCCAGCAGCTTGTGGCAGGGGTCCTACGAGCAGTACTTC
TRBJ1-5,once,TRBV7-2,TRBD1,CASSLRDSFSPQHF,TGTGCCAGCAGCCTGAGGGACAGCTTTTCGCCCCAGCATTTT
TRBJ1-5,many,TRBV27,-,CASSLYGQLALNQPQHF,TGTGCCAGCAGTTTATACGGACAGCTCGCCTTAAATCAGCCCCAGCATTTT
TRBJ2-1,-,TRBV9,TRBD2,CASSVVSGSLIF,TGTGCCAGCAGCGTAGTTAGCGGGAGCCTCATCTTC
TRBJ1-4,many,TRBV7-9,-,CASSHEASGEKLFF,TGTGCCAGCAGCCATGAAGCCTCGGGGGAAAAACTGTTTTTT
TRBJ1-2,many,TRBV3-1,TRBD1,CASTYGQGSNYGYTF,TGTGCCAGCACGTACGGACAGGGGTCTAACTATGGCTACACCTTC
TRBJ1-1,few,TRBV27,TRBD1,CASKGRFLRGQKAFF,TGTGCCAGCAAAGGTCGTTTTCTTAGGGGACAGAAAGCTTTCTTT
TRBJ2-2,-,TRBV5-1,TRBD2,CASSFKRGAGELFF,TGCGCCAGCAGCTTCAAGCGGGGAGCCGGGGAGCTGTTTTTT
TRBJ1-1,many,TRBV30,-,CAWSTDTGTWTEAFF,TGTGCCTGGAGTACAGATACCGGGACGTGGACTGAAGCTTTCTTT
TRBJ1-1,many,TRBV11-1,-,CASSFGKGTEAFF,TGTGCCAGCAGCTTCGGTAAGGGAACCGAAGCTTTCTTT
TRBJ2-2,many,TRBV6-1,-,CASSRTTGELFF,TGTGCCAGCAGTCGGACAACCGGGGAGCTGTTTTTT
TRBJ2-7,few,TRBV29-1,TRBD2,CSVETSGRSYEQYF,TGCAGCGTTGAGACTAGCGGGCGCTCCTACGAGCAGTACTTC
TRBJ2-7,many,TRBV7-2,-,CASSPSRDSMEQYF,TGTGCCAGCAGCCCTTCCCGGGACTCCATGGAGCAGTACTTC
TRBJ1-2,-,TRBV6-5,-,CASSSQSNYGYTF,TGTGCCAGCAGTTCCCAGAGTAACTATGGCTACACCTTC
TRBJ1-4,-,TRBV11-1,-,CASGQNNEKLFF,TGTGCCAGCGGACAGAATAATGAAAAACTGTTTTTT
TRBJ2-1,few,TRBV7-2,TRBD2,CASSLGGERGYNEQFF,TGTGCCAGCAGCTTAGGGGGCGAGCGGGGATACAATGAGCAGTTCTTC
TRBJ2-1,once,TRBV3-1,TRBD2,CVSSGDGHNEQFF,TGTGTCAGCAGCGGGGACGGACACAATGAGCAGTTCTTC
TRBJ2-7,many,TRBV28,-,CASSQGTGTYEQYF,TGTGCCAGCAGCCAAGGGACCGGGACCTACGAGCAGTACTTC
TRBJ1-1,many,TRBV7-2,-,CASSSQGLRGGAFF,TGTGCCAGCAGCTCCCAGGGCCTACGGGGGGGAGCTTTCTTT
TRBJ2-7,many,TRBV29-1,TRBD1,CSGGDSYEQYF,TGCAGCGGTGGGGACAGCTACGAGCAGTACTTC
TRBJ2-3,-,TRBV12-3/TRBV12-4,TRBD2,CASSRRAGVPDTQYF,TGTGCCAGCAGCCGGAGGGCGGGAGTCCCAGATACGCAGTATTTT
TRBJ2-7,many,TRBV6-1,TRBD2,CASSEGLAGSSYEQYF,TGTGCCAGCAGTGAGGGACTAGCGGGTTCCTCCTACGAGCAGTACTTC